This passage covers 5 T cell receptor beta chains from one sample sequenced in a study of CD8 T cells in ankylosing spondylitis. MiXCR was run by TCRdb on the 5' RACE reads, yielding one entry per CDR3 protein. The sample consists of around 230,000 distinct CDR3 sequences, under 8.5% of them appearing once. The sample was blood, either unsorted or a sorted T cell fraction (not recorded which). Receptor source: a female donor with ankylosing spondylitis or in good health (not recorded which).

This clonotype showed up many times. The V and J genes are TRBV6-2 or TRBV6-3 and TRBJ2-3; D uncertain. The ends were cut back, 7 bases at V and 4 bases at J, with 9 bases in the middle. This CDR3 spans 12 amino acids. The germline gives CDR1 MNHEY, CDR2 SVGEGT. CDR3 in DNA: TGTGCCAGCACCCGGAGTCCAGATACGCAGTATTTT. Protein: CASTRSPDTQYF.

This clonotype was counted at least ten times. The V call is TRBV20-1, the J call TRBJ2-1; 7 bases match TRBD2. In germline, CDR1 is DFQATT, CDR2 SNEGSKA (reference sequence). With 6 bases clipped from V and 9 bases from J, the junction kept 14 bases outside the gene matches. This CDR3 has 14 residues. The CDR3 DNA sequence: TGCAGTGCCGACTCGGGGCGGGAGATCGGTGAGCAGTTCTTC. Amino acid sequence: CSADSGREIGEQFF.

The sample holds many counts of this clonotype. The chain recombines TRBV5-1 with TRBJ2-3, with 15 bases identical to TRBD2. V dropped 5 bases and J dropped 5; count of bases not matched to a gene: 6. Germline V CDR1 and CDR2: SGHRS, YFSETQ. The CDR3 has 16 residues. The CDR3 here is CASSWTSGRVRDTQYF. In DNA, the CDR3 is TGCGCCAGCAGTTGGACTAGCGGGAGGGTTAGAGATACGCAGTATTTT.

There are many counts of this clonotype. The V and J genes are TRBV20-1 and TRBJ1-1, with 9 positions matching TRBD1. Germline CDR1 and CDR2: DFQATT and SNEGSKA (reference sequence). The CDR3 is 15 amino acids. J was trimmed by 6 bases and V by 6 bases; bases with no gene match: 14. CDR3 region: CSAFRMTGGEAEAFF. The CDR3 nucleotides read TGCAGTGCCTTTAGAATGACAGGGGGGGAAGCTGAAGCTTTCTTT.

This clonotype was recorded many times. The chain has TRBV2 and TRBJ1-6, with 8 bases lining up with TRBD1. CDR1 is SNHLY and CDR2 is FYNNEI in the germline V gene. The CDR3 has 17 amino acids. The ends lost 5 bases at V and 7 bases at J; junction bases unmatched: 13. The DNA for the CDR3 is TGTGCCAGCAGTCGACAGGGGACACTCTCGGACAATTCACCCCTCCACTTT. It specifies CASSRQGTLSDNSPLHF.